Each of the 21 T cell receptor beta chains below was sequenced from the same sample in a study of cytomegalovirus exposure and HLA in healthy donors. PCR amplification relied on 60 Vbeta primers (plus 13 Jbeta primers). Profiling relied on immunoSEQ multiplex PCR, and the TCRdb table lists in-frame clones only, not all of them. Found here are 200,000 to 300,000 clones, 84% of them singletons; the top ten hold more than 1.5%. The sequenced sample was PBMCs. The source of these receptors is a woman aged 40-49 years in good health and CMV-seropositive.

This chain links TRBV7-2 with TRBJ1-6; 10 bases agree with TRBD1. CDR3 size: 15 residues. From germline, CDR1 is SGHTA and CDR2 FQGNSA. The J segment lost 6 bases and the V segment lost 3 bases, leaving 2 bases of the junction unmatched. CDR3 protein: CASSLGQGSNSPLHF. The DNA for the CDR3 is TGTGCCAGCAGCTTGGGACAGGGGAGTAATTCACCCCTCCACTTT. The variable domain in full, completed from reference TRBV7-2 and TRBJ1-6, reads GAGVSQSPSNKVTEKGKDVELRCDPISGHTALYWYRQSLGQGLEFLIYFQGNSAPDKSGLPSDRFSAERTGGSVSTLTIQRTQQEDSAVYLCASSLGQGSNSPLHFGNGTRLTVT.

V gene TRBV21-1 combines with J gene TRBJ2-4; whether TRBD2, the table's D call, matches the DNA was not checked. TRBV21-1 is noted as a pseudogene. The CDR3 spans 15 residues. CDR3 amino acids: CASSMTPPAKNIQYF. The CDR3 nucleotides are TGTGCCAGCAGCATGACTCCCCCCGCCAAAAACATTCAGTACTTC.

V gene TRBV2 combines with J gene TRBJ2-1, with 10 bases identical to TRBD2. J was trimmed by 7 bases and V by 7 bases; bases with no gene match: 19. CDR3 size: 18 residues. Germline V gene data show CDR1 as SNHLY and CDR2 as FYNNEI. CDR3 protein: CASKVVTSGTQRSNEQFF. CDR3 coding DNA: TGTGCCAGCAAGGTCGTTACTAGCGGGACCCAGCGGAGTAATGAGCAGTTCTTC.

This clone appeared once. The CDR3 loop reads CASSLNSLNEKLFF. As DNA, the CDR3 is TGTGCCAGCAGTTTAAACAGCTTAAATGAAAAACTGTTTTTT. The rearrangement uses TRBV28 and TRBJ1-4, with D unclear. Looked up from germline, CDR1 is MDHEN and CDR2 is SYDVKM. With 2 bases removed from V and 5 bases from J, the gap between germline ends came to 9 bases. CDR3 length: 14 amino acids.

The rearrangement uses TRBV4-1 and TRBJ2-7; D perhaps matches TRBD2 (5 bases). Trimming shortened V by 4 bases and J by 3 bases, and 19 bases separated the two germline ends. This CDR3 is built from 16 residues. Germline-derived CDR1 and CDR2 are MGHRA and YSYEKL. The CDR3 spells CASSPDSVISFYEQYF. The CDR3 nucleotides are TGCGCCAGCAGCCCTGATAGCGTGATAAGTTTCTACGAGCAGTACTTC.

The chain employs TRBV5-4 and TRBJ2-1; 8 nucleotides line up with TRBD2. CDR1 is SGHNT, CDR2 YYREEE, per germline (reference sequence). The CDR3 is 15 amino acids. J gave up 5 bases and V 0 bases, and 4 bases lay outside the gene matches. CDR3 sequence: CASSLEGLADNEQFF. CDR3 coding DNA: TGTGCCAGCAGCTTGGAAGGACTAGCAGACAATGAGCAGTTCTTC.

The V and J genes are TRBV9 and TRBJ2-4, with TRBD2 as a possible D gene (5 bases). The CDR3 extends over 16 amino acids. Trimming took 8 bases from V and 0 from J, leaving 18 bases between them. Germline V CDR1 and CDR2: SGDLS, YYNGEE. DNA for the CDR3: TGTGCCAGTACCTTGGGAGCGGAGAGAGCCAAAAACATTCAGTACTTC. Amino acids: CASTLGAERAKNIQYF.

The rearrangement links TRBV27 to TRBJ1-2, with D tentatively TRBD1 (5 bases). This CDR3 region has 13 residues. Germline CDR1 MNHEY, CDR2 SMNVEV (reference sequence). The V and J ends lost 0 bases and 3 bases respectively, with 5 bases between them. CDR3 DNA sequence: TGTGCCAGCAGTTTATCAGGGGACTATGGCTACACCTTC. This encodes CASSLSGDYGYTF.

This clone was detected once. The J gene is TRBJ2-5, the V gene TRBV11-2; D might be TRBD1 (6 bases). The CDR3 is made up of 15 amino acids. Between the trimmed V and J ends, which lost 6 bases and 5 bases, there was a span of 19 bases. Germline lookup yields CDR1 SGHAT and CDR2 FQNNGV. CDR3 nucleotides: TGTGCCAGCAGATCACCGAGGGGCACAGGGGAGACCCAGTACTTC. Residues: CASRSPRGTGETQYF.

The gene calls are TRBV19 and TRBJ2-7, with 11 bases fitting TRBD1. The V gene's germline CDR1 is LNHDA and CDR2 SQIVND (reference sequence). The CDR3 length is 16 residues. The junction had 8 bases not matched to a gene; V was cut back by 6 bases and J by 1 base. The CDR3 DNA sequence: TGTGCCAGTAGCCACCGGGGACAGGGGGGTTCCTACGAGCAGTACTTC. Its protein is CASSHRGQGGSYEQYF.

The genes are TRBV30 and TRBJ2-2; 12 positions match TRBD2. The CDR3 runs 16 residues. The V gene end was trimmed by 2 bases and the J gene end by 6 bases; junction bases not matched to a gene: 7. Germline V gene lookup returns CDR1 GTSNPN and CDR2 SVGIG (reference sequence). Here the CDR3 DNA reads TGTGCCTGGAGTCCTAGCGGGAGGGCCTGGGCCGGGGAGCTGTTTTTT. Residues: CAWSPSGRAWAGELFF.

This clone has just a few counts. The chain couples TRBV4-1 to TRBJ1-5; 9 nucleotides agree with TRBD1. Germline V gene data show CDR1 as MGHRA and CDR2 as YSYEKL. V was clipped by 0 bases and J by 7 bases; unmatched bases: 4. CDR3 size: 15 residues. This chain's CDR3 is CASSQDAGTGQPQHF. For the CDR3, the DNA is TGCGCCAGCAGCCAAGATGCAGGGACAGGGCAGCCCCAGCATTTT.

The chain employs TRBV25-1 and TRBJ2-3, with D unresolved. Deletions cut 1 base from V and 6 bases from J, with 8 bases between. CDR1 MGHDK and CDR2 SYGVNS come from the germline V gene. This CDR3 has 13 amino acids. This CDR3 reads CASSESSGDTQYF. The CDR3 DNA sequence: TGTGCCAGCAGTGAATCCTCCGGGGATACGCAGTATTTT.

The V gene is TRBV11-3, the J gene TRBJ2-1, with 8 bases identical to TRBD1. With V trimmed by 5 bases and J by 11 bases, 11 bases remained unmatched. Germline CDR1 is SGHNT and CDR2 is YENEEA. The CDR3 spans 14 residues. The CDR3 reads CASSAASTGAQQFF. CDR3 coding DNA: TGTGCCAGCAGCGCGGCCTCGACAGGGGCTCAGCAGTTCTTC. Complete variable domain (other parts from reference TRBV11-3 and TRBJ2-1): EAGVVQSPRYKIIEKKQPVAFWCNPISGHNTLYWYLQNLGQGPELLIRYENEEAVDDSQLPKDRFSAERLKGVDSTLKIQPAELGDSAVYLCASSAASTGAQQFFGPGTRLTVL.

The V gene is TRBV6-5, the J gene TRBJ1-2, with 8 positions matching TRBD1. Germline V gene sequence: CDR1 MNHEY, CDR2 SVGAGI. V trimming: 2 bases; J trimming: 5 bases; junction bases outside the gene matches: 7. The CDR3 has 15 residues. CDR3 amino acids: CASSYGQGGVYGYTF. CDR3 DNA sequence: TGTGCCAGCAGTTACGGACAGGGCGGCGTTTATGGCTACACCTTC.

The J gene is TRBJ2-4, the V gene TRBV4-3; TRBD2 agrees at 7 bases. Germline V gives CDR1 LGHNA, CDR2 YSLEER. There are 13 residues in the CDR3. The V gene end was trimmed by 8 bases and the J gene end by 9 bases; junction bases not matched to a gene: 10. CDR3: CASGIRLAGIQYF. As DNA, the CDR3 is TGCGCCAGCGGAATTCGACTAGCCGGCATTCAGTACTTC.

This chain links TRBV5-1 with TRBJ2-1, with 10 bases identical to TRBD2. CDR1 SGHRS and CDR2 YFSETQ come from the germline V gene. The CDR3 totals 15 residues. The J segment lost 4 bases and the V segment lost 3 bases, leaving 4 bases of the junction unmatched. The CDR3: CASSSTSGTYNEQFF. CDR3 bases: TGCGCCAGCAGCTCCACTAGCGGGACGTACAATGAGCAGTTCTTC.

V gene TRBV6-1 combines with J gene TRBJ1-3; D uncertain. The CDR3 loop spans 12 amino acids. The germline gives CDR1 MNHNS, CDR2 SASEGT. Trimming took 10 bases from V and 3 from J, leaving 10 bases between them. In DNA form, the CDR3 reads TGTGCCACCACTAGAGGTGGAAACACCATATATTTT. Amino acids: CATTRGGNTIYF.

V is TRBV9 and J is TRBJ1-4; TRBD1 agrees at 7 bases. From germline, CDR1 is SGDLS and CDR2 YYNGEE. This CDR3 has 14 amino acids. V trimming: 3 bases; J trimming: 4 bases; junction bases outside the gene matches: 3. The CDR3 loop is CASSAPGGNEKLFF. CDR3 DNA sequence: TGTGCCAGCAGCGCCCCAGGGGGTAATGAAAAACTGTTTTTT.

The chain carries TRBV7-9 and TRBJ1-2; D is ambiguous. Germline-derived CDR1 and CDR2 are SEHNR and FQNEAQ (reference sequence). The V gene lost 3 bases and the J gene lost 1 base, with 12 bases spanning the gap. The CDR3 sequence is 15 residues long. CDR3 coding DNA: TGTGCCAGCAGCTTGTCCGGGGATTTTAACTATGGCTACACCTTC. It is translated as CASSLSGDFNYGYTF.

V usage is TRBV6-5 and J usage is TRBJ2-1, with TRBD2 identical over 11 bases. The CDR3 totals 16 residues. Germline assignment: CDR1 MNHEY and CDR2 SVGAGI. With 2 bases clipped from V and 6 bases from J, the junction kept 6 bases outside the gene matches. Here the CDR3 reads CASSYAGTSGPNEQFF. For the CDR3, the DNA is TGTGCCAGCAGTTACGCCGGGACTAGCGGACCCAATGAGCAGTTCTTC.